This TCR beta chain was sequenced for a study of regulatory T cells in long-lasting Graves disease. Time point indicated: newly diagnosed GD, antithyroid drugs for less than 3 months. Construction of the TCR library relied on RNA isolated from PBMCs. Germline V gene lookup returns CDR1 KGHDR and CDR2 SFDVKD. The CDR3 loop spans 14 amino acids. With iRepertoire HTBI primers and Arm-PCR of CDR3 regions, TCR beta libraries were built. From the multiplex PCR reads, TCRdb called clonotypes with MiXCR, one entry per CDR3 protein. This sample has 680,000 or so distinct CDR3 sequences, with about 16% found just once. Study outcomes and limitations: New patients shared fewer public clonotypes (roughly 1,000) than persistent patients did (roughly 2,700).

Concerning this clonotype itself: Its target is not known. A single base separates this from a much larger clone, so it may be a read error.

These records were also assigned to another study, of T cells in Graves' hyperthyroidism and ophthalmopathy.

This clonotype was obtained from a woman aged 30 to 39 with Graves disease. This sequence joins TRBV24-1 and TRBJ2-1, with D hard to call. This specimen was peripheral blood mononuclear cells (PBMCs), taken at new diagnosis, from a patient treated with antithyroid drugs. This CDR3 is CATSRKISYNGQFF. The CDR3 coding sequence is TGTGCCACCAGTCGCAAGATCTCCTACAATGGGCAGTTCTTC.